This TCR beta chain was sequenced in a study of blood T cells in healthy people across ages. It was with a sample-barcoded 5' primer and a J-beta primer mix that a second PCR of roughly 7 to 12 cycles was run. Every sample gave at least 2.5 million paired-end reads containing CDR3. TCRdb analysed the 5' RACE reads with MiXCR anew, one entry per CDR3 protein. The sample shows some 670,000 distinct CDR3 sequences, about 50% of them seen only once. Each sample yielded at least 6 million isolated PBMCs. CDR1 and CDR2 (germline): SGHTA, FQGNSA. The ends lost 3 bases at V and 8 bases at J; junction bases unmatched: 7. The CDR3 totals 16 residues.

The V and J genes are TRBV7-2 and TRBJ2-1; 13 bases map to TRBD2. Sequencing used blood. This clonotype was obtained from a woman older than 75 in good health. CDR3 sequence reads: CASSLEGTSGAYEQFF. CDR3 DNA: TGTGCCAGCAGCTTGGAGGGGACTAGCGGGGCCTATGAGCAGTTCTTC.